This T cell receptor (beta chain) was found in a study of T cells in Graves' hyperthyroidism and ophthalmopathy. Study at large: Once the initial diagnosis was made, peripheral blood was obtained before any treatment. The study's findings and limits: Within blood appeared most thyroid clonotypes that had expanded above 0.001.

Criteria for exclusion of patients were uncontrolled infection, other autoimmune disease, pregnancy or lactation. Fresh peripheral blood, under 13 ml, was the source of the PBMCs. J gave up 3 bases and V 3 bases, and 11 bases lay outside the gene matches. The CDR3 contains 16 residues. Germline values: CDR1 SGHNT, CDR2 YYREEE (reference sequence). This clonotype came up a few times. Its antigen is not identified. RNA transcripts gave rise to amplified TCR beta CDR3 regions. Carried out on the TCR CDR3, a first-round RT-PCR used the HTBI primer set. TCRdb re-called the multiplex PCR reads with MiXCR, one entry per CDR3 protein. The repertoire holds around 690,000 distinct CDR3 sequences, with around 20% as singletons.

Sequenced material: blood. This sequence joins TRBV5-4 and TRBJ1-1; 7 nucleotides match TRBD1. The clonotype was recovered from a man aged 25 to 45 with Graves' ophthalmopathy. The CDR3 sequence: CASSSDTGTVDTEAFF. The CDR3 region has the DNA TGTGCCAGCAGCTCGGATACCGGGACAGTGGACACTGAAGCTTTCTTT.